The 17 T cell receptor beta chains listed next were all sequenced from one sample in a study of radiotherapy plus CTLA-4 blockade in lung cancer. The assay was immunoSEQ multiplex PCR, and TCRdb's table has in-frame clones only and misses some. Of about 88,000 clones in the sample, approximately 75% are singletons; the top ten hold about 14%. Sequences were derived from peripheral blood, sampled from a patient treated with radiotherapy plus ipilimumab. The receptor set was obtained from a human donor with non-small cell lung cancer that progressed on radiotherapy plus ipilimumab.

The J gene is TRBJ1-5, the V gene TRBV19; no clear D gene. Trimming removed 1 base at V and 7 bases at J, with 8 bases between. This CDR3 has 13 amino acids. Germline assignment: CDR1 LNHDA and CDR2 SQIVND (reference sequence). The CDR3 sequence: CASSIGGRQPQHF. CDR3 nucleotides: TGTGCCAGTAGTATAGGGGGTAGACAGCCCCAGCATTTT. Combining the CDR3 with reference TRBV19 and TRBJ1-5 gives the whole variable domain DGGITQSPKYLFRKEGQNVTLSCEQNLNHDAMYWYRQDPGQGLRLIYYSQIVNDFQKGDIAEGYSVSREKKESFPLTVTSAQKNPTAFYLCASSIGGRQPQHFGDGTRLSIL.

The CDR3: CASRSLVWDGAYEQYF. CDR3 nucleotide sequence: TGTGCCAGCAGATCGTTAGTTTGGGACGGAGCCTACGAGCAGTACTTC. The V and J genes are TRBV2 and TRBJ2-7; D is tentatively TRBD1 or TRBD2 (5 bases each). V was trimmed by 6 bases and J by 2 bases, leaving 20 bases between them. Germline assignment: CDR1 SNHLY and CDR2 FYNNEI. The CDR3 totals 16 residues.

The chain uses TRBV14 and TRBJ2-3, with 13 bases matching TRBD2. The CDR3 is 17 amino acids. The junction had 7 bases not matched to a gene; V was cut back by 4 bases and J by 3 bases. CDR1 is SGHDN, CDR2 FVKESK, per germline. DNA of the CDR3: TGTGCCAGCAGCCCCCCGGGACTAGCGGGGCTGACAGATACGCAGTATTTT. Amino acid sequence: CASSPPGLAGLTDTQYF.

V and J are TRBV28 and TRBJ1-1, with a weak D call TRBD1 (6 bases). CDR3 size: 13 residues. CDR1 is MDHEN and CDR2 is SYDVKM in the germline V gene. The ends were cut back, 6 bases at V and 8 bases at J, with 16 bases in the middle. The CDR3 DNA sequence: TGTGCCAGCAGCCTGGGACAAGGGCTGGAAGCTTTCTTT. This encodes CASSLGQGLEAFF.

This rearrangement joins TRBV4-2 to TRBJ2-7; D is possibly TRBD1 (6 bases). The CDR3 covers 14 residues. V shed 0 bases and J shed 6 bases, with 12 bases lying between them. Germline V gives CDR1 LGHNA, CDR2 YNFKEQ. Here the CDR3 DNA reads TGTGCCAGCAGCCAAGAAGGGACCAGGGGCGAGCAGTACTTC. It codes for CASSQEGTRGEQYF.

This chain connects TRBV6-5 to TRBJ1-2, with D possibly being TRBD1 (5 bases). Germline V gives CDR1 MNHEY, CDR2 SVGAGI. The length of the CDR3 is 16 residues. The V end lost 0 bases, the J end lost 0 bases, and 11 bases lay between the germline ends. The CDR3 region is CASSYSGGSANYGYTF. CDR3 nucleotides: TGTGCCAGCAGTTACTCGGGGGGGTCGGCTAACTATGGCTACACCTTC.

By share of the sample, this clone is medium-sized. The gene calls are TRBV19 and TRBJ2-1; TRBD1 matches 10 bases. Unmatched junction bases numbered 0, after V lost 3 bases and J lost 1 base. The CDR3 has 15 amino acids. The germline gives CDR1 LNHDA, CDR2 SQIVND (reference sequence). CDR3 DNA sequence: TGTGCCAGTAGTATGGGACAGGGGTCCTACAATGAGCAGTTCTTC. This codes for CASSMGQGSYNEQFF.

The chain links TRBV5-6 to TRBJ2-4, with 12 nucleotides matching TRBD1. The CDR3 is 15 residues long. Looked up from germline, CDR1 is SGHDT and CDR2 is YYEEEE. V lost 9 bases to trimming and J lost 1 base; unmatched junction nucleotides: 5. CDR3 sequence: CATQGQGAAKNIQYF. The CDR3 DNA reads TGTGCCACCCAGGGACAGGGGGCGGCCAAAAACATTCAGTACTTC.

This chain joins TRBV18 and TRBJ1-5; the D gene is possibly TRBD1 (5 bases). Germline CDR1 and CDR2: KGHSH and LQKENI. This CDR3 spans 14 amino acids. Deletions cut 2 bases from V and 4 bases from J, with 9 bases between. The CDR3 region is CASSPGTSNQPQHF. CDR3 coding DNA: TGTGCCAGCTCACCAGGGACGTCAAATCAGCCCCAGCATTTT.

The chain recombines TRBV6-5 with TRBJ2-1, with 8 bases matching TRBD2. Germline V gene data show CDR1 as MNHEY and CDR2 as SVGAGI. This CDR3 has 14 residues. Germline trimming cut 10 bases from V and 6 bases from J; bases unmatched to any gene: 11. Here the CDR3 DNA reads TGTGCCACCCGCGGGAGGACTATGGGCAATGAGCAGTTCTTC. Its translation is CATRGRTMGNEQFF.

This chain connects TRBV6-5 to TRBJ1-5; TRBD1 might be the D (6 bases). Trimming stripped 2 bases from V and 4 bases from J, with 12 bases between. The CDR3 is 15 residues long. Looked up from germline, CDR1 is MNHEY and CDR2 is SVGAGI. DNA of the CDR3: TGTGCCAGCAGTTACCGGACAGCCGGGAATCAGCCCCAGCATTTT. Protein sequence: CASSYRTAGNQPQHF.

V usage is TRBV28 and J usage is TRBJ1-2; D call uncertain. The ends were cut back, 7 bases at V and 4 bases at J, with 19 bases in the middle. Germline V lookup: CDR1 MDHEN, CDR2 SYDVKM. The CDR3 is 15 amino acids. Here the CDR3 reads CASTPSGDAVYGYTF. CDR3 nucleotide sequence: TGTGCCAGCACCCCGTCAGGCGACGCCGTCTATGGCTACACCTTC.

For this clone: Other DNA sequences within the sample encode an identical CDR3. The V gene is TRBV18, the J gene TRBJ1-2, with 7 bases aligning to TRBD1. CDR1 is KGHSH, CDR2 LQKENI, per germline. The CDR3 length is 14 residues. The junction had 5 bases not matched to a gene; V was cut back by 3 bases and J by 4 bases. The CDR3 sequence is CASSPPTGSYGYTF. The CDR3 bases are TGTGCCAGCTCACCCCCGACAGGGTCCTATGGCTACACCTTC.

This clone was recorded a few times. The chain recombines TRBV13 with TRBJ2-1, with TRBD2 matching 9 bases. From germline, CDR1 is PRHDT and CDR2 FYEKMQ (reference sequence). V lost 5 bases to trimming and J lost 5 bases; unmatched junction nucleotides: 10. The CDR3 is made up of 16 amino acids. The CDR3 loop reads CASSHLAGREDNEQFF. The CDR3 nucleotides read TGTGCCAGCAGCCATCTAGCGGGAAGGGAGGACAATGAGCAGTTCTTC.

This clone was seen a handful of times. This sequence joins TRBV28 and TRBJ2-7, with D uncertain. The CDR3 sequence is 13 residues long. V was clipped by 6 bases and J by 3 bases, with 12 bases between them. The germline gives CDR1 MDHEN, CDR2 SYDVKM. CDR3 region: CASSPPIGYEQYF. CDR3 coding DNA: TGTGCCAGCAGCCCCCCGATCGGCTACGAGCAGTACTTC.

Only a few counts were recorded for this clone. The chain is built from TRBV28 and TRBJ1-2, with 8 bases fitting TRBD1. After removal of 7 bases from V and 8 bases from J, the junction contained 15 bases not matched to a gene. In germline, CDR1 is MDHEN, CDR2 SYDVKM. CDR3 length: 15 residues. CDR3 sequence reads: CASTAGDRIPRGYTF. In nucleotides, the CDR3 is TGTGCCAGCACCGCCGGGGACAGGATCCCTAGAGGCTACACCTTC.

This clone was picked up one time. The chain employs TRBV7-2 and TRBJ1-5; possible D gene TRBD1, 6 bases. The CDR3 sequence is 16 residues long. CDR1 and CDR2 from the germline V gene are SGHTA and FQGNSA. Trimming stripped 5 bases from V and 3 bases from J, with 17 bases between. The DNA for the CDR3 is TGTGCCAGCAGCGCACACTCCGGGACAACCAATCAGCCCCAGCATTTT. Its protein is CASSAHSGTTNQPQHF.